This TCR beta chain was obtained from a study of blood T cell repertoires in COVID-19. The CDR3 loop spans 18 amino acids. V shed 4 bases, J shed 3 bases, and the junction held 14 bases outside the gene matches. Per germline, CDR1 MNHEY and CDR2 SVGEGT. Sequenced by immunoSEQ multiplex PCR; TCRdb stores in-frame clones only, minus some. The sample records 50,000 to 70,000 clones, about 81% being singletons. Sequenced input: peripheral blood. This chain links TRBV6-2 or TRBV6-3 with TRBJ2-2, with 7 positions matching TRBD1. The TCR sequence derives from an older man with active COVID-19. CDR3 residues: CASSSLLKGAIYTGELFF. In nucleotides, the CDR3 is TGTGCCAGCAGTTCCCTCCTCAAGGGGGCGATTTACACCGGGGAGCTGTTTTTT.